These 16 T cell receptor beta chains were sequenced from one sample in a study of spatial heterogeneity in lung cancer. Time point defined: sample taken at primary tumor resection. No antigens are known for them. Study-level findings and limits: Counts that tracked tumor mutation counts were those of expanded intratumoral alpha and beta TCRs.

TCRdb processed the 5' RACE reads anew with MiXCR; each CDR3 protein has one entry. Among a few thousand distinct CDR3 sequences, 8% to 9.5% were seen once, and the ten largest hold around 29%. The sequencing here drew on lung tumor tissue, taken at surgery. These receptors all come from a male donor with early-stage non-small cell lung cancer.

This clonotype showed up just a few times. The chain employs TRBV20-1 and TRBJ1-5; D might be TRBD1 (6 bases). Trimming removed 5 bases from V and 4 bases from J, with 12 bases in between. Germline V gene data show CDR1 as DFQATT and CDR2 as SNEGSKA (reference sequence). This CDR3 comprises 13 residues. In DNA, the CDR3 is TGCAGTGCTCCGCAGGGGCCTAATCAGCCCCAGCATTTT. This gives the protein CSAPQGPNQPQHF.

In its sample, this clonotype is medium-sized. This chain uses TRBV15 with TRBJ2-2, with D tentatively TRBD1 (5 bases). CDR3 size: 15 residues. V was shortened by 2 bases and J by 1 base, with 8 bases between the two germline ends. Germline assignment: CDR1 LNHNV and CDR2 YYDKDF (reference sequence). Written as DNA, the CDR3 is TGTGCCACCAGCAGACCCACAGGGAACACCGGGGAGCTGTTTTTT. This encodes CATSRPTGNTGELFF. The variable domain in full, with the rest retrieved from reference TRBV15 and TRBJ2-2, is DAMVIQNPRYQVTQFGKPVTLSCSQTLNHNVMYWYQQKSSQAPKLLFHYYDKDFNNEADTPDNFQSRRPNTSFCFLDIRSPGLGDTAMYLCATSRPTGNTGELFFGEGSRLTVL.

There are a few counts of this clonotype. The chain is built from TRBV12-5 and TRBJ2-1; D is possibly TRBD1 (5 bases). The CDR3 runs 15 residues. The V gene's germline CDR1 is LGHNT and CDR2 FRNRAP. V dropped 7 bases and J dropped 2 bases, with 15 bases sitting between them. The CDR3 loop is CASAPGLSPYNEQFF. As DNA, the CDR3 is TGTGCTAGTGCCCCAGGGCTTAGCCCCTACAATGAGCAGTTCTTC.

This clonotype was detected ten times or more. V gene TRBV5-4 combines with J gene TRBJ2-3; a possible D gene is TRBD1 (5 bases). The CDR3 runs to 14 residues. Between the trimmed V and J ends, which lost 0 bases and 4 bases, there was a span of 9 bases. The germline CDR1 and CDR2 sequences are SGHNT and YYREEE (reference sequence). DNA of the CDR3: TGTGCCAGCAGCTTGGTAGGGGCGGCAGATACGCAGTATTTT. It specifies CASSLVGAADTQYF.

This clonotype is medium-sized within its sample. This chain uses TRBV4-3 with TRBJ2-1, with a weak D call TRBD2 (7 bases). Trimming pared 4 bases from V and 6 bases from J, leaving 22 bases between. The CDR3 totals 17 residues. CDR1 and CDR2 (germline): LGHNA, YSLEER. The CDR3 protein is CASSRGGGEDLSNEQFF. The CDR3 region has the DNA TGCGCCAGCAGCCGAGGAGGGGGGGAGGACCTTTCCAATGAGCAGTTCTTC.

This clonotype came up many times. The genes are TRBV6-2 or TRBV6-3 and TRBJ2-2, with D unclear. V was clipped by 5 bases and J by 5 bases, with 15 bases between them. The germline V gene encodes CDR1 MNHEY and CDR2 SVGEGT. This CDR3 region has 15 residues. In DNA form, the CDR3 reads TGTGCCAGCAGTAATTCCCCCGGATGGACCGGGGAGCTGTTTTTT. Its protein product is CASSNSPGWTGELFF.

By sample fraction, this clonotype is medium-sized (0.01 to 0.1%). The genes are TRBV4-1 and TRBJ2-1; tentative D call: TRBD1 (6 bases). CDR3 length: 21 residues. Trimming took off 3 bases at V and 0 bases at J, with 27 bases between the two ends. Per the germline V gene, CDR1 is MGHRA and CDR2 is YSYEKL. CDR3 DNA sequence: TGCGCCAGCAGCCAGGTTCCCCCCAAACCGGGACACAGGAGCTCCTACAATGAGCAGTTCTTC. Translating it yields CASSQVPPKPGHRSSYNEQFF.

There are many counts of this clonotype. CDR3 in amino acids: CASSYQRGRQSSYNSPLHF. The CDR3 DNA reads TGTGCCAGCAGTTACCAGCGGGGACGGCAGAGCTCCTATAATTCACCCCTCCACTTT. V usage is TRBV6-2 or TRBV6-3 and J usage is TRBJ1-6; possibly TRBD1 for D (5 bases). V was clipped by 2 bases and J by 0 bases, with 17 bases between them. Germline CDR1 and CDR2: MNHEY and SVGEGT. This CDR3 contains 19 residues.

The table lists this clonotype with many counts. The gene calls are TRBV7-9 and TRBJ1-5; D possibly corresponds to TRBD1 (6 bases). Germline assignment: CDR1 SEHNR and CDR2 FQNEAQ (reference sequence). V lost 5 bases to trimming and J lost 2 bases, with 10 bases between them. The CDR3 consists of 14 residues. CDR3 protein: CASSTDRGNQPQHF. The CDR3 nucleotides read TGTGCCAGCAGCACGGACAGAGGCAATCAGCCCCAGCATTTT.

This clonotype came up a few times. V gene TRBV28 combines with J gene TRBJ2-7; 7 bases are shared with TRBD1. The CDR3 has 16 residues. CDR1 and CDR2 from the germline V gene are MDHEN and SYDVKM. V shed 3 bases, J shed 0 bases, and the junction held 8 bases outside the gene matches. CDR3 sequence reads: CASSFNIGTASYEQYF. The CDR3 DNA is TGTGCCAGCAGTTTTAATATCGGGACAGCCTCCTACGAGCAGTACTTC.

This clonotype was recorded at least ten times. The V gene is TRBV4-1, the J gene TRBJ1-5, with 7 positions matching TRBD1. Per germline, CDR1 MGHRA and CDR2 YSYEKL. V lost 4 bases to trimming and J lost 6 bases; unmatched junction nucleotides: 9. The CDR3 loop spans 15 amino acids. CDR3 in amino acids: CASSRYRGSGQPQHF. DNA for the CDR3: TGCGCCAGCAGCCGGTACAGGGGATCCGGTCAGCCCCAGCATTTT.

The chain combines TRBV4-2 with TRBJ2-3, with 8 bases matching TRBD1. Trimming removed 2 bases from V and 0 bases from J; junction bases left unmatched: 4. The CDR3 spans 16 residues. From germline, CDR1 is LGHNA and CDR2 YNFKEQ. The chain's CDR3 is CASSQSWTGSTDTQYF. The CDR3 DNA reads TGTGCCAGCAGCCAAAGTTGGACAGGGAGCACAGATACGCAGTATTTT.

This clonotype was recorded many times. The chain couples TRBV6-5 to TRBJ2-7; D might be TRBD2 (6 bases). This CDR3 spans 14 amino acids. Trimming took 2 bases from V and 5 from J, leaving 13 bases between them. From germline, CDR1 is MNHEY and CDR2 SVGAGI. CDR3 region: CASSYGSGEDEQYF. DNA for the CDR3: TGTGCCAGCAGTTACGGCTCGGGGGAAGACGAGCAGTACTTC.

This clonotype is judged medium-sized (0.01 to 0.1%). This chain links TRBV5-1 with TRBJ2-7; 15 positions match TRBD2. This CDR3 region has 16 residues. Germline lookup yields CDR1 SGHRS and CDR2 YFSETQ. With 4 bases clipped from V and 6 bases from J, the junction kept 8 bases outside the gene matches. CDR3 amino acids: CASSLSGLAGGLEQYF. DNA of the CDR3: TGCGCCAGCAGCCTATCCGGACTAGCGGGGGGGCTCGAGCAGTACTTC.

The sample holds many counts of this clonotype. CDR3 bases: TGTGCCAGCAGCTCTAACAGGGATGGCGAGCAGTACTTC. It yields the protein CASSSNRDGEQYF. The chain combines TRBV7-6 with TRBJ2-7; D possibly corresponds to TRBD1 (6 bases). Germline CDR1 reads SGHVS; CDR2 reads FNYEAQ. Trimming pared 4 bases from V and 6 bases from J, leaving 13 bases between. The CDR3 totals 13 residues. The entire variable domain, with the rest obtained from reference TRBV7-6 and TRBJ2-7, is as follows: GAGVSQSPRYKVTKRGQDVALRCDPISGHVSLYWYRQALGQGPEFLTYFNYEAQQDKSGLPNDRFSAERPEGSISTLTIQRTEQRDSAMYRCASSSNRDGEQYFGPGTRLTVT.

By share, this clonotype counts as medium-sized. The rearrangement joins TRBV5-1 to TRBJ2-7; tentatively, D is TRBD1 (5 bases). Germline CDR1 is SGHRS and CDR2 is YFSETQ. The CDR3 consists of 13 residues. V lost 2 bases and J lost 2, with 8 bases in between. Here the CDR3 reads CASSFTGAYEQYF. In nucleotides, the CDR3 is TGCGCCAGCAGCTTCACAGGTGCCTACGAGCAGTACTTC.